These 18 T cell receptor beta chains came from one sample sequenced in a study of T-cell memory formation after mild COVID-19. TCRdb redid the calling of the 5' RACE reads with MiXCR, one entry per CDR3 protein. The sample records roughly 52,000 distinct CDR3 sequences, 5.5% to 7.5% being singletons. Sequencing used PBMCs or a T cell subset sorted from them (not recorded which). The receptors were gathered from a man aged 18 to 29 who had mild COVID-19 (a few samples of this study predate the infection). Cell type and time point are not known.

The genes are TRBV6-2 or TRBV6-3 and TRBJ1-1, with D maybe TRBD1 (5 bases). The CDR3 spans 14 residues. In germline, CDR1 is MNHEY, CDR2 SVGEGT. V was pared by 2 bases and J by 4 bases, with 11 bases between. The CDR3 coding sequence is TGTGCCAGCAGTTACGGGGGGGAAAGCACTGAAGCTTTCTTT. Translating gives CASSYGGESTEAFF.

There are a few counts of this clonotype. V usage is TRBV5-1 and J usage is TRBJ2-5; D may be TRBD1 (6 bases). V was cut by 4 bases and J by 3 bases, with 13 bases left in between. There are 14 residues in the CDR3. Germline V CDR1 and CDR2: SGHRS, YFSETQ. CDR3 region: CASSRGQLEETQYF. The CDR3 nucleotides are TGCGCCAGCAGCCGAGGACAGTTAGAAGAGACCCAGTACTTC.

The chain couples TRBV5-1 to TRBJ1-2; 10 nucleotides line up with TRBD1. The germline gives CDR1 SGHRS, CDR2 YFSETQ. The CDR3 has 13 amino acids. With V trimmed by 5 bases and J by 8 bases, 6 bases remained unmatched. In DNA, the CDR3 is TGCGCCAGCAGTCAGGACAGGGGGTACGGCTACACCTTC. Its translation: CASSQDRGYGYTF. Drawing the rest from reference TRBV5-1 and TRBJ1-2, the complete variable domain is KAGVTQTPRYLIKTRGQQVTLSCSPISGHRSVSWYQQTPGQGLQFLFEYFSETQRNKGNFPGRFSGRQFSNSRSEMNVSTLELGDSALYLCASSQDRGYGYTFGSGTRLTVV.

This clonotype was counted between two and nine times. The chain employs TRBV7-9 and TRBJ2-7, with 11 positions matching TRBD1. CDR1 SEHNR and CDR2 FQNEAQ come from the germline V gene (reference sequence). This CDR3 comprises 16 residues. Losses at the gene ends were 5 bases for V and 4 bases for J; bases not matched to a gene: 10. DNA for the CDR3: TGTGCCAGCAGCCGAAACCCGGGACAGGGGGTTTACGAGCAGTACGTC. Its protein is CASSRNPGQGVYEQYV.

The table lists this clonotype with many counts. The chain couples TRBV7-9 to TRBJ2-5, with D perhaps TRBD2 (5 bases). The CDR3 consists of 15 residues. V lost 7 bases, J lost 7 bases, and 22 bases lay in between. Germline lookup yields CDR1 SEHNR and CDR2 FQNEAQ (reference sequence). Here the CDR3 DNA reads TGTGCCAGCACCCTTCTAGGATCAGGCGAGGGGACCCAGTACTTC. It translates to CASTLLGSGEGTQYF.

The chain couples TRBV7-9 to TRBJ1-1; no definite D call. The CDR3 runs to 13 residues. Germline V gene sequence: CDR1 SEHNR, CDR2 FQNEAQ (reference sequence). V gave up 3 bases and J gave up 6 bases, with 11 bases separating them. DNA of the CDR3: TGTGCCAGCAGCTTGAGGGTCACGGCTGAAGCTTTCTTT. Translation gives CASSLRVTAEAFF. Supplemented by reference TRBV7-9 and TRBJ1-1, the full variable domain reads DTGVSQNPRHKITKRGQNVTFRCDPISEHNRLYWYRQTLGQGPEFLTYFQNEAQLEKSRLLSDRFSAERPKGSFSTLEIQRTEQGDSAMYLCASSLRVTAEAFFGQGTRLTVV.

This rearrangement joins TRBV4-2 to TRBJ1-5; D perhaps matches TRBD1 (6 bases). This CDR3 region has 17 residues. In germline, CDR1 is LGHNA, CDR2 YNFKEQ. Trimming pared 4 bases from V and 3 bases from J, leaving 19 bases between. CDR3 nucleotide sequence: TGTGCCAGCAGCCGGGACACGGGAGGGTCATACAATCAGCCCCAGCATTTT. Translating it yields CASSRDTGGSYNQPQHF.

Here the CDR3 DNA reads TGTGCCAGCAAACGGAAAGACGGTGCACCCCTCCACTTT. Its translation is CASKRKDGAPLHF. The V and J genes are TRBV3-1 and TRBJ1-6; no reliable D call. CDR3 length: 13 amino acids. Germline CDR1 is LGHDT and CDR2 is YNNKEL (reference sequence). V gave up 7 bases and J gave up 11 bases, with 15 bases separating them.

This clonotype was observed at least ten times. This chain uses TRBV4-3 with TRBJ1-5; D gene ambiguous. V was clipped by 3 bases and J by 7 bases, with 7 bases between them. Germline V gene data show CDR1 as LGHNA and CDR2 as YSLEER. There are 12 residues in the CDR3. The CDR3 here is CASSHPNQPQHF. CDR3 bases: TGCGCCAGCAGCCACCCGAACCAGCCCCAGCATTTT.

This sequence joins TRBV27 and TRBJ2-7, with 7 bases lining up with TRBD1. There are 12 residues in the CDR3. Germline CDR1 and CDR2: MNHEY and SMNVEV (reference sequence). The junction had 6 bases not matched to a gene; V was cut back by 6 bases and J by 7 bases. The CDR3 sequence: CASSITGEEQYF. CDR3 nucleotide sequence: TGTGCCAGCAGCATAACAGGGGAGGAGCAGTACTTC.

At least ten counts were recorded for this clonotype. CDR3 sequence reads: CASSLLLEETQYF. The DNA of the CDR3 is TGTGCCAGCAGCTTGTTACTCGAAGAGACCCAGTACTTC. The chain has TRBV5-6 and TRBJ2-5; D call uncertain. Germline V lookup: CDR1 SGHDT, CDR2 YYEEEE. The CDR3 extends over 13 amino acids. Trimming removed 1 base at V and 3 bases at J, with 7 bases between.

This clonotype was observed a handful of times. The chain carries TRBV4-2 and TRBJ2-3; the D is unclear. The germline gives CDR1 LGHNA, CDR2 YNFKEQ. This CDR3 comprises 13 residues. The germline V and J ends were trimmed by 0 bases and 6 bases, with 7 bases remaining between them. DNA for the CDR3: TGTGCCAGCAGCCAAGAAAAAGGGGATACGCAGTATTTT. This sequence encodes CASSQEKGDTQYF.

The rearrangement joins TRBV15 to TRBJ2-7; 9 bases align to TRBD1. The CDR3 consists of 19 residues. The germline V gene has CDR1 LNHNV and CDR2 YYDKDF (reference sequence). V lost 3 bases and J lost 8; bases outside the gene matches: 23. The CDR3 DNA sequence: TGTGCCACCAGCAGCAGAATCCAGGGACAGGGAAAAATCCCGTTCCAGCAGTACTTC. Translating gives CATSSRIQGQGKIPFQQYF. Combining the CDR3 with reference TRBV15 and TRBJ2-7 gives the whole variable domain DAMVIQNPRYQVTQFGKPVTLSCSQTLNHNVMYWYQQKSSQAPKLLFHYYDKDFNNEADTPDNFQSRRPNTSFCFLDIRSPGLGDTAMYLCATSSRIQGQGKIPFQQYFGPGTRLTVT.

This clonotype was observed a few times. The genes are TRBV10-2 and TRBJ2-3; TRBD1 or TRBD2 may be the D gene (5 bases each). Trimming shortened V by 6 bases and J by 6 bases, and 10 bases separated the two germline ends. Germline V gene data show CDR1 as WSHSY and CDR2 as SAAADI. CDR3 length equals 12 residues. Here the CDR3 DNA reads TGCGCCAGCAGGGGGGTTTACGATACGCAGTATTTT. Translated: CASRGVYDTQYF.

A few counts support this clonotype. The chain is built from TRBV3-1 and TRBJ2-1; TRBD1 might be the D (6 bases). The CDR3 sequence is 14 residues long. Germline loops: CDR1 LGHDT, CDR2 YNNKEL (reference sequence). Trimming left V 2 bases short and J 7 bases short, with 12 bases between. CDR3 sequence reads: CASSQTDRLNEQFF. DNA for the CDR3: TGTGCCAGCAGCCAAACTGACAGGCTGAATGAGCAGTTCTTC.

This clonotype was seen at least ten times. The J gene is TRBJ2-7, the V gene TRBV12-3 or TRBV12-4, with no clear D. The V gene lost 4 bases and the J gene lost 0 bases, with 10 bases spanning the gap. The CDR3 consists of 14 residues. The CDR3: CASSYVASSYEQYF. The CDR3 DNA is TGTGCCAGCAGTTATGTGGCGTCCTCCTACGAGCAGTACTTC.

The CDR3 loop is CASSTGTGNQPQHF. The CDR3 bases are TGCGCCAGCAGCACAGGGACAGGGAATCAGCCCCAGCATTTT. The rearrangement uses TRBV5-1 and TRBJ1-5; 9 bases align to TRBD1. Germline lookup yields CDR1 SGHRS and CDR2 YFSETQ. The V and J ends lost 4 bases and 4 bases, in that order; junction bases with no gene match: 3. The CDR3 runs to 14 residues.

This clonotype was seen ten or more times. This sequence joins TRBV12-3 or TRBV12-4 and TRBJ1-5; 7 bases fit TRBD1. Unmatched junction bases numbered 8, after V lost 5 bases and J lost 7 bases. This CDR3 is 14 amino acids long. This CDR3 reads CASSPTGDRQPQHF. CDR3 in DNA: TGTGCCAGCAGTCCTACAGGGGATAGGCAGCCCCAGCATTTT.